The subject of this entry is one T cell receptor beta chain. Its antigen is unknown. Every donor, a Caucasian adult, lived in Nashville, Tennessee. The sample originates from a study of shared clonotypes between healthy human individuals. In germline, CDR1 is GTSNPN, CDR2 SVGIG (reference sequence). The germline V and J ends were trimmed by 0 bases and 0 bases, with 17 bases remaining between them. CDR3 length: 18 residues. Study-wide findings and caveats: The sole specimen, blood, was sampled, and tissue repertoires likely differ.

TCRdb keeps only in-frame clones here, not all; method: immunoSEQ multiplex PCR. The sample yields a few hundred thousand clones, over 60% seen once. The TCR comes from a man aged 25-40 years in good health. The rearrangement links TRBV30 to TRBJ1-4; D possibly corresponds to TRBD1 (5 bases). Sequenced sample: memory CD4+ T cells sorted from blood. Subset described: CD45RA-negative fraction. CDR3 nucleotides: TGTGCCTGGAGTGTATTTCTTCCGGGGGAAGCAACTAATGAAAAACTGTTTTTT. Translation gives CAWSVFLPGEATNEKLFF.